Following are 7 T cell receptor beta chains from one sample sequenced in a study of blood T cell repertoires in COVID-19. Only in-frame clones appear in the TCRdb table, and some are missing; sequencing was by immunoSEQ multiplex PCR. The table records approximately 230,000 clones, 85% to 90% of them present only once. The source material was PBMCs or T cells enriched from blood (not recorded which). These receptors all come from a man aged 40-50 years who had recovered from COVID-19.

V gene TRBV2 combines with J gene TRBJ1-2; 9 nucleotides agree with TRBD1. With 6 bases clipped from V and 6 bases from J, the junction kept 8 bases outside the gene matches. Germline values: CDR1 SNHLY, CDR2 FYNNEI. There are 14 residues in the CDR3. For the CDR3, the DNA is TGTGCCAGCAGCTTTACAGGGGGCCGAGATGGCTACACCTTC. This translates into CASSFTGGRDGYTF.

J is TRBJ2-4 and V is TRBV7-9; the D is unclear. This CDR3 region has 11 residues. CDR1 and CDR2 (germline): SEHNR, FQNEAQ (reference sequence). Trimming stripped 7 bases from V and 10 bases from J, with 11 bases between. The CDR3 nucleotides read TGTGCCAGCACCTCCGGAGAGATTCAGTACTTC. Its protein product is CASTSGEIQYF. Looking up the rest from reference TRBV7-9 and TRBJ2-4 gives the full variable domain: DTGVSQNPRHKITKRGQNVTFRCDPISEHNRLYWYRQTLGQGPEFLTYFQNEAQLEKSRLLSDRFSAERPKGSFSTLEIQRTEQGDSAMYLCASTSGEIQYFGAGTRLSVL.

The V gene is TRBV14, the J gene TRBJ2-1; 8 nucleotides align to TRBD2. CDR3 length: 14 amino acids. With 1 base clipped from V and 7 bases from J, the junction kept 3 bases outside the gene matches. Germline V lookup: CDR1 SGHDN, CDR2 FVKESK. The CDR3 DNA follows: TGTGCCAGCAGCCAAGGAAGCGGGGGTAATGAGCAGTTCTTC. It translates to CASSQGSGGNEQFF.

This sequence joins TRBV29-1 and TRBJ1-2; D is unresolved. Trimming shortened V by 7 bases and J by 1 base, and 7 bases separated the two germline ends. CDR1 and CDR2 (germline): SQVTM, ANQGSEA. This CDR3 region has 11 residues. CDR3 bases: TGCAGCGCGCGGGATAACTATGGCTACACCTTC. Its translation: CSARDNYGYTF.

The table lists this clone with a count of one. This sequence joins TRBV7-2 and TRBJ1-2; D may be TRBD1 (5 bases). The ends were cut back, 1 base at V and 7 bases at J, with 13 bases in the middle. The germline V gene encodes CDR1 SGHTA and CDR2 FQGNSA. The length of the CDR3 is 14 residues. Here the CDR3 DNA reads TGTGCCAGCAGCTTAGAGGGGTGGGGTCGTGGCTACACCTTC. Protein: CASSLEGWGRGYTF. Complete variable domain (other parts from reference TRBV7-2 and TRBJ1-2): GAGVSQSPSNKVTEKGKDVELRCDPISGHTALYWYRQSLGQGLEFLIYFQGNSAPDKSGLPSDRFSAERTGGSVSTLTIQRTQQEDSAVYLCASSLEGWGRGYTFGSGTRLTVV.

The rearrangement uses TRBV5-6 and TRBJ2-4; no firm D call. This CDR3 has 11 residues. CDR1 SGHDT and CDR2 YYEEEE come from the germline V gene. V lost 3 bases and J 5 bases, leaving 3 bases between the germline ends. The CDR3 loop is CASSSENIQYF. For the CDR3, the DNA is TGTGCCAGCAGCTCGGAAAACATTCAGTACTTC.

This chain links TRBV6-2 or TRBV6-3 with TRBJ1-2; tentative D call: TRBD1 (5 bases). Germline-derived CDR1 and CDR2 are MNHEY and SVGEGT. CDR3 length equals 15 residues. V was shortened by 0 bases and J by 6 bases, with 14 bases between the two germline ends. CDR3: CASSYSVQGDHGYTF. The CDR3 coding sequence is TGTGCCAGCAGTTACTCGGTCCAGGGTGACCATGGCTACACCTTC.